These T cell receptor beta chains were read from a single sample in a study of shared clonotypes between healthy human individuals. Sequencing used immunoSEQ multiplex PCR; TCRdb keeps in-frame clones, though not all of them. The sample yields 2.3 million or so clones, more than 85% seen once. The sequencing input was naive CD4+ T cells from PBMCs. Receptor source: a young man in good health. Some clones in this sample may be carry-over from other donors' samples. Both conserved end residues are part of each CDR3. D genes are given only for firm matches. Clone size, where shown, is once, few, many, or a class for clones that have expanded.

clone size: -; D gene: TRBD1; J gene: TRBJ2-7; V gene: TRBV28; CDR3 DNA: TGTGCCAGCAGTTTAAGTTCGGGACAGGGGTTCAACGAGCAGTACTTC; CDR3 protein: CASSLSSGQGFNEQYF
clone size: -; D gene: TRBD2; J gene: TRBJ2-1; V gene: TRBV5-4; CDR3 DNA: TGTGCCAGCAGCGCAGCGGGAGGCCGATACAATGAGCAGTTCTTC; CDR3 protein: CASSAAGGRYNEQFF
clone size: -; D gene: -; J gene: TRBJ1-2; V gene: TRBV5-1; CDR3 DNA: TGCGCCAGCAGCTCAGGGGCCTTTGGTCCCTCGGGCTACACCTTC; CDR3 protein: CASSSGAFGPSGYTF
clone size: -; D gene: -; J gene: TRBJ2-1; V gene: TRBV6-1; CDR3 DNA: TGTGCCAGCAGGGTACAGGGTAATGAGCAGTTCTTC; CDR3 protein: CASRVQGNEQFF
clone size: -; D gene: -; J gene: TRBJ2-7; V gene: TRBV28; CDR3 DNA: TGTGCCAGCAGTTTTCCAGGGACACCCTCATACGAGCAGTACTTC; CDR3 protein: CASSFPGTPSYEQYF
clone size: -; D gene: -; J gene: TRBJ2-2; V gene: TRBV9; CDR3 DNA: TGTGCCAGCAGCACTTCCGGGGAGCTGTTTTTT; CDR3 protein: CASSTSGELFF
clone size: -; D gene: TRBD2; J gene: TRBJ2-2; V gene: TRBV11-2; CDR3 DNA: TGTGCCAGCAGCTTAGGGCCTAGCGGGTACTACACCGGGGAGCTGTTTTTT; CDR3 protein: CASSLGPSGYYTGELFF
clone size: -; D gene: -; J gene: TRBJ1-5; V gene: TRBV5-1; CDR3 DNA: TGCGCCAGCAGCTTGGCAGCAGGGAGTGATCAGCCCCAGCATTTT; CDR3 protein: CASSLAAGSDQPQHF
clone size: -; D gene: TRBD2; J gene: TRBJ2-3; V gene: TRBV25-1; CDR3 DNA: TGTGCCAGCAGAAGCGGGAGGGCGCAGTATTTT; CDR3 protein: CASRSGRAQYF
clone size: -; D gene: TRBD2; J gene: TRBJ2-7; V gene: TRBV4-1; CDR3 DNA: TGCGCCAGCAGCCGGGGGGGTGTGGGCTCTCTCTCCGAGCAGTACTTC; CDR3 protein: CASSRGGVGSLSEQYF
clone size: -; D gene: TRBD2; J gene: TRBJ2-7; V gene: TRBV9; CDR3 DNA: TGTGCCAGCAGCGTAGGGGAGGGACTAGCGGGAGACTGGACCTACGAGCAGTACTTC; CDR3 protein: CASSVGEGLAGDWTYEQYF
clone size: -; D gene: -; J gene: TRBJ2-3; V gene: TRBV12-5; CDR3 DNA: TGTGCTAGTGGTTTCCTCTTCACAGCCTCAGGGACGCAGTATTTT; CDR3 protein: CASGFLFTASGTQYF
clone size: -; D gene: TRBD1; J gene: TRBJ1-2; V gene: TRBV7-6; CDR3 DNA: TGTGCCAGCAGCCCAAGAGGGGAGACAGGGTTCTATGGCTACACCTTC; CDR3 protein: CASSPRGETGFYGYTF
clone size: -; D gene: -; J gene: TRBJ2-7; V gene: TRBV28; CDR3 DNA: TGTGCCAGCATCCCCGGGGTAGAGGAAGTCAACGAGCAGTACTTC; CDR3 protein: CASIPGVEEVNEQYF
clone size: -; D gene: TRBD2; J gene: TRBJ2-3; V gene: TRBV4-1; CDR3 DNA: TGCGCCAGCAGCCAACCTACTAGCGGGAGAGTGGGCACAGATACGCAGTATTTT; CDR3 protein: CASSQPTSGRVGTDTQYF
clone size: -; D gene: -; J gene: TRBJ2-2; V gene: TRBV7-8; CDR3 DNA: TGTGCCAGCAGCCCCCACCCGGTGCCCGGGGAGCTGTTTTTT; CDR3 protein: CASSPHPVPGELFF
clone size: -; D gene: -; J gene: TRBJ2-5; V gene: TRBV21-1; CDR3 DNA: TGTGCCAGCAGCAAAAATGAGGGGTCGACATCGTTTAAGTATCTCGGGACCCAGTACTTC; CDR3 protein: CASSKNEGSTSFKYLGTQYF
clone size: -; D gene: -; J gene: TRBJ2-7; V gene: TRBV11-2; CDR3 DNA: TGTGCCAGCAGCTTCCGAGTCAGGGGCGACGAGCAGTACTTC; CDR3 protein: CASSFRVRGDEQYF
clone size: -; D gene: -; J gene: TRBJ1-1; V gene: TRBV28; CDR3 DNA: TGTGCCAGCAGGGGGTTGCCAGGGGAGAACACTGAAGCTTTCTTT; CDR3 protein: CASRGLPGENTEAFF
clone size: once; D gene: -; J gene: TRBJ2-6; V gene: TRBV7-2; CDR3 DNA: TGTGCCAGCAGCTTAGGCCCCGACCTAAGGGGGGCCAACGTCCTGACTTTC; CDR3 protein: CASSLGPDLRGANVLTF
clone size: -; D gene: -; J gene: TRBJ1-1; V gene: TRBV6-6; CDR3 DNA: TGTGCCAGCAGTAAGACCGCTCCGCGGGGGAACACTGAAGCTTTCTTT; CDR3 protein: CASSKTAPRGNTEAFF
clone size: -; D gene: TRBD2; J gene: TRBJ2-7; V gene: TRBV5-1; CDR3 DNA: TGCGCCAGCAGCTCGACTAGCGGGAGGAGCTCCTACGAGCAGTACTTC; CDR3 protein: CASSSTSGRSSYEQYF
clone size: -; D gene: -; J gene: TRBJ2-3; V gene: TRBV14; CDR3 DNA: TGTGCCAGCAGCCAAGATGTCGGACTAAAAGTCACAGATACGCAGTATTTT; CDR3 protein: CASSQDVGLKVTDTQYF
clone size: -; D gene: -; J gene: TRBJ1-2; V gene: TRBV7-3; CDR3 DNA: TGTGCCAGCAGCACCCCATCCGGACGAGGCTACACCTTC; CDR3 protein: CASSTPSGRGYTF